A single sample is the source of the 22 T cell receptor beta chains below, sequenced in a study of T-cell memory formation after mild COVID-19. MiXCR, applied by TCRdb to the 5' RACE reads, yields one record per CDR3 protein. Counted here are 350,000 or so distinct CDR3 sequences, around 20% occurring once; the ten biggest clones make up 21%. The sequencing sample was made of PBMCs or a T cell subset sorted from them (not recorded which). The receptors come from a man in his late teens or twenties who had mild COVID-19 (a few samples of this study predate the infection). Cell type and time point are not known.

This chain uses TRBV20-1 with TRBJ2-5, with TRBD2 matching 7 bases. Germline V lookup: CDR1 DFQATT, CDR2 SNEGSKA (reference sequence). This CDR3 comprises 13 residues. V shed 4 bases, J shed 3 bases, and the junction held 5 bases outside the gene matches. The CDR3, as DNA: TGCAGTGCTACCTGGGGGGGAGAAGAGACCCAGTACTTC. This encodes CSATWGGEETQYF.

This clonotype was observed a handful of times. The CDR3 region has the DNA TGTGCCAGCAGTCTATTGTCTGAAGCTTTCTTT. This translates into CASSLLSEAFF. The chain links TRBV12-3 or TRBV12-4 to TRBJ1-1; D is undetermined. There are 11 residues in the CDR3. Deletions cut 5 bases from V and 6 bases from J, with 7 bases between.

The rearrangement joins TRBV10-3 to TRBJ1-5; the D is unclear. This CDR3 is 13 amino acids long. Trimming cost V 8 bases and J 7 bases, with 15 bases left between them. Germline V gene lookup returns CDR1 ENHRY and CDR2 SYGVKD. In DNA, the CDR3 is TGTGCCATCGGGTTTCACCCCTACCAGCCCCAGCATTTT. It is translated as CAIGFHPYQPQHF.

The rearrangement uses TRBV6-1 and TRBJ2-5; D gene unclear. With 4 bases removed from V and 5 bases from J, the gap between germline ends came to 17 bases. The CDR3 is 15 amino acids. CDR1 is MNHNS, CDR2 SASEGT, per germline. CDR3 sequence (DNA): TGTGCCAGCAGTGGAACCACGGGTATCTCGGAGACCCAGTACTTC. Translation gives CASSGTTGISETQYF.

The chain combines TRBV5-1 with TRBJ2-7; no clear D gene. Trimming took off 1 base at V and 1 base at J, with 9 bases between the two ends. Germline loops: CDR1 SGHRS, CDR2 YFSETQ. This CDR3 region has 14 residues. The CDR3 protein is CASSLQRASYEQYF. CDR3 DNA sequence: TGCGCCAGCAGCTTGCAACGGGCGTCCTACGAGCAGTACTTC.

The chain uses TRBV5-1 and TRBJ2-1, with D possibly matching TRBD2 (5 bases). Per germline, CDR1 SGHRS and CDR2 YFSETQ. CDR3 size: 14 residues. The V gene lost 0 bases and the J gene lost 8 bases, with 12 bases spanning the gap. CDR3 sequence reads: CASSLGGNRDEQFF. The DNA of the CDR3 is TGCGCCAGCAGCTTGGGAGGGAATCGCGATGAGCAGTTCTTC.

The chain uses TRBV20-1 and TRBJ1-6; 7 bases align to TRBD1. The CDR3 sequence is 15 residues long. The J segment lost 7 bases and the V segment lost 8 bases, leaving 14 bases of the junction unmatched. Germline CDR1 is DFQATT and CDR2 is SNEGSKA (reference sequence). The CDR3 nucleotides read TGCAGTTACACACGAGTGGGACAGCGAAATTCACCCCTCCACTTT. Its translation: CSYTRVGQRNSPLHF.

The V call is TRBV29-1, the J call TRBJ1-1; 9 nucleotides agree with TRBD1. This CDR3 region has 16 residues. Germline V CDR1 and CDR2: SQVTM, ANQGSEA. The ends lost 7 bases at V and 0 bases at J; junction bases unmatched: 12. The CDR3 DNA reads as TGCAGCGCAAACCCCGGGACAGGGATAGTGAACACTGAAGCTTTCTTT. Its protein product is CSANPGTGIVNTEAFF.

This clonotype has at least ten counts. This rearrangement joins TRBV7-3 to TRBJ2-6; TRBD1 might be the D (6 bases). The CDR3 is 18 residues long. Germline CDR1 reads SGHTA; CDR2 reads FQGTGA. The V end lost 2 bases, the J end lost 0 bases, and 14 bases lay between the germline ends. Here the CDR3 DNA reads TGTGCCAGCAGCTTAGTCGCAACAGGGTTCTCTGGGGCCAACGTCCTGACTTTC. It codes for CASSLVATGFSGANVLTF. Together with reference TRBV7-3 and TRBJ2-6, the CDR3 gives the full variable domain: GAGVSQTPSNKVTEKGKYVELRCDPISGHTALYWYRQSLGQGPEFLIYFQGTGAADDSGLPNDRFFAVRPEGSVSTLKIQRTERGDSAVYLCASSLVATGFSGANVLTFGAGSRLTVL.

The rearrangement joins TRBV5-1 to TRBJ2-3; TRBD1 matches at 9 bases. This CDR3 is built from 14 residues. The V and J ends lost 7 bases and 2 bases, in that order; junction bases with no gene match: 5. Germline V CDR1 and CDR2: SGHRS, YFSETQ. The CDR3 region is CASCRDRVTDTQYF. CDR3 nucleotides: TGCGCCAGCTGCCGGGACAGGGTCACAGATACGCAGTATTTT.

The gene calls are TRBV12-3 or TRBV12-4 and TRBJ1-5; 10 bases agree with TRBD1. The CDR3 is 15 residues long. V lost 6 bases and J lost 5; bases outside the gene matches: 7. CDR3 in amino acids: CASSGTGTGDQPQHF. The CDR3 DNA sequence: TGTGCCAGCAGCGGAACCGGGACAGGGGATCAGCCCCAGCATTTT.

This clonotype was observed a handful of times. The chain has TRBV4-1 and TRBJ2-7; 13 bases fit TRBD2. J was trimmed by 5 bases and V by 4 bases; bases with no gene match: 8. The CDR3 length is 16 residues. Germline CDR1 is MGHRA and CDR2 is YSYEKL. In DNA, the CDR3 is TGCGCCAGCAGCCCAGAACTAGCGGGGGGGTTCCACGAGCAGTACTTC. Its translation is CASSPELAGGFHEQYF.

The chain recombines TRBV7-9 with TRBJ1-1; D is ambiguous. The V end lost 3 bases, the J end lost 4 bases, and 9 bases lay between the germline ends. The CDR3 covers 13 residues. CDR1 and CDR2 (germline): SEHNR, FQNEAQ (reference sequence). CDR3 amino acids: CASSFDALTEAFF. CDR3 nucleotides: TGTGCCAGCAGCTTCGACGCCCTCACTGAAGCTTTCTTT.

This clonotype has more than one count but fewer than ten. The CDR3 region is CATRRLADTYNEQFF. The DNA for the CDR3 is TGCGCCACCCGTCGATTGGCGGATACCTACAATGAGCAGTTCTTC. The V gene is TRBV5-1, the J gene TRBJ2-1; no definite D call. The CDR3 extends over 15 amino acids. The V end lost 9 bases, the J end lost 2 bases, and 18 bases lay between the germline ends. Germline V lookup: CDR1 SGHRS, CDR2 YFSETQ.

This clonotype was counted between two and nine times. The chain carries TRBV6-5 and TRBJ2-3, with 13 bases matching TRBD2. With V trimmed by 6 bases and J by 1 base, 4 bases remained unmatched. The germline V gene has CDR1 MNHEY and CDR2 SVGAGI. CDR3 size: 16 residues. CDR3 amino acids: CASRTGTSGGTDTQYF. For the CDR3, the DNA is TGTGCCAGCAGGACCGGGACTAGCGGGGGCACAGATACGCAGTATTTT.

This chain joins TRBV20-1 and TRBJ1-2; D might be TRBD1 (5 bases). The CDR3 loop spans 13 amino acids. In germline, CDR1 is DFQATT, CDR2 SNEGSKA (reference sequence). CDR3 bases: TGCAGCGAGGGGTCCATACCGCGCGGTGGCTACACCTTC. It codes for CSEGSIPRGGYTF.

The chain is built from TRBV7-2 and TRBJ2-1; D unresolved. V was cut by 2 bases and J by 9 bases, with 8 bases left in between. There are 12 residues in the CDR3. Germline-derived CDR1 and CDR2 are SGHTA and FQGNSA. The CDR3 reads CASSLTNGEQFF. The CDR3 coding sequence is TGTGCCAGCAGCTTAACGAATGGTGAGCAGTTCTTC. Drawing the rest from reference TRBV7-2 and TRBJ2-1, the complete variable domain is GAGVSQSPSNKVTEKGKDVELRCDPISGHTALYWYRQSLGQGLEFLIYFQGNSAPDKSGLPSDRFSAERTGGSVSTLTIQRTQQEDSAVYLCASSLTNGEQFFGPGTRLTVL.

The V gene is TRBV4-3, the J gene TRBJ2-2, with D unclear. This CDR3 region has 16 residues. CDR1 and CDR2 (germline): LGHNA, YSLEER. Trimming left V 4 bases short and J 1 base short, with 13 bases between. CDR3 loop: CASSPHPGGNTGELFF. The DNA for the CDR3 is TGCGCCAGCAGCCCCCACCCCGGCGGGAACACCGGGGAGCTGTTTTTT.

This clonotype was recorded at least ten times. The chain uses TRBV5-1 and TRBJ2-3; no clear D. The CDR3 spans 13 residues. Per germline, CDR1 SGHRS and CDR2 YFSETQ. V was trimmed by 3 bases and J by 4 bases, leaving 9 bases between them. CDR3 DNA sequence: TGCGCCAGCAGCTCCCCTGGGCCAGATACGCAGTATTTT. Protein: CASSSPGPDTQYF.

The chain is built from TRBV4-3 and TRBJ2-6, with D perhaps TRBD1 (6 bases). Trimming removed 4 bases at V and 0 bases at J, with 16 bases between. Germline lookup yields CDR1 LGHNA and CDR2 YSLEER. The CDR3 sequence is 18 residues long. The DNA of the CDR3 is TGCGCCAGCAGCCGAGGGACACTCCCGAGCTCTGGGGCCAACGTCCTGACTTTC. It specifies CASSRGTLPSSGANVLTF.

The chain recombines TRBV7-2 with TRBJ1-5; D is unclear. Trimming shortened V by 5 bases and J by 0 bases, and 11 bases separated the two germline ends. The germline V gene has CDR1 SGHTA and CDR2 FQGNSA. This CDR3 has 15 residues. In nucleotides, the CDR3 is TGTGCCAGCAGCGTGGCAGCTTATAGCAATCAGCCCCAGCATTTT. Protein sequence: CASSVAAYSNQPQHF.

This clonotype was counted between two and nine times. This chain connects TRBV7-9 to TRBJ2-2; D not resolved. V was cut by 5 bases and J by 6 bases, with 13 bases left in between. The germline V gene has CDR1 SEHNR and CDR2 FQNEAQ (reference sequence). This CDR3 region has 14 residues. CDR3 loop: CASSPVTKSGELFF. The CDR3, as DNA: TGTGCCAGCAGCCCAGTAACCAAGTCCGGGGAGCTGTTTTTT.